The 25 T cell receptor beta chains below all came from one sample that was sequenced in a study of shared clonotypes between healthy human individuals. Libraries were prepared by immunoSEQ multiplex PCR; TCRdb keeps only in-frame clonotypes and omits some of them. The repertoire consists of 550,000 to 700,000 clones, with less than 80% occurring once and the leading ten covering around 2%. The specimen was memory CD4+ T cells sorted from blood. The subset is: CD45RA-negative fraction. The receptors shown here come from a woman in her 30s in good health.

The CDR3 is CSFTSGSTDTQYF. The DNA for the CDR3 is TGCAGCTTCACTAGCGGAAGCACAGATACGCAGTATTTT. The rearrangement links TRBV29-1 to TRBJ2-3; 8 bases line up with TRBD2. The CDR3 consists of 13 residues. After removal of 8 bases from V and 0 bases from J, the junction contained 4 bases not matched to a gene. Germline lookup yields CDR1 SQVTM and CDR2 ANQGSEA.

The genes are TRBV6-1 and TRBJ1-6; D remains ambiguous. Germline V CDR1 and CDR2: MNHNS, SASEGT. The CDR3 loop spans 15 amino acids. V was pared by 1 base and J by 0 bases, with 4 bases between. This CDR3 is CASSEGSSYNSPLHF. The CDR3 DNA is TGTGCCAGCAGTGAAGGTAGCTCCTATAATTCACCCCTCCACTTT.

This clone was recorded a few times. J is TRBJ2-3 and V is TRBV2; D not certain. In germline, CDR1 is SNHLY, CDR2 FYNNEI. Trimming left V 5 bases short and J 2 bases short, with 5 bases between. This CDR3 is 12 amino acids long. As DNA, the CDR3 is TGTGCCAGCAGTCGTTACACAGATACGCAGTATTTT. Amino acid sequence: CASSRYTDTQYF.

The chain employs TRBV6-6 and TRBJ2-5; 7 positions agree with TRBD2. The CDR3 has 16 residues. The V gene end was trimmed by 6 bases and the J gene end by 2 bases; junction bases not matched to a gene: 12. Germline CDR1 is MNHNY and CDR2 is SVGAGI (reference sequence). The CDR3 region has the DNA TGTGCCAGCAGCCCCTCCCGGACTAGAGTTCAAGAGACCCAGTACTTC. Translating it yields CASSPSRTRVQETQYF.

The chain recombines TRBV9 with TRBJ2-7; no clear D. Germline V CDR1 and CDR2: SGDLS, YYNGEE. Trimming removed 0 bases at V and 3 bases at J, with 13 bases between. The CDR3 consists of 15 residues. The CDR3 region has the DNA TGTGCCAGCAGCGTAGTGGGCTTGTCAGGCTACGAGCAGTACTTC. Amino acids: CASSVVGLSGYEQYF.

This clone was found once. J is TRBJ2-1 and V is TRBV28, with 13 bases that match TRBD2. The CDR3 is made up of 17 amino acids. V lost 6 bases to trimming and J lost 3 bases; unmatched junction nucleotides: 8. Germline V CDR1 and CDR2: MDHEN, SYDVKM. The CDR3 reads CASRPGTSGIFYNEQFF. The DNA for the CDR3 is TGTGCCAGCAGGCCCGGGACTAGCGGGATTTTCTACAATGAGCAGTTCTTC.

Details on this clone: The same CDR3 also results from other DNA sequences found in this sample. The genes are TRBV18 and TRBJ2-1; 11 bases are a match to TRBD2. The CDR3 has 15 residues. Germline CDR1 and CDR2: KGHSH and LQKENI. V trimming: 0 bases; J trimming: 8 bases; junction bases outside the gene matches: 3. The CDR3 sequence is CASSPPTSGSHEQFF. In DNA form, the CDR3 reads TGTGCCAGCTCACCACCAACTAGCGGGAGTCATGAGCAGTTCTTC.

In its sample, this clone was seen a few times. V gene TRBV5-1 combines with J gene TRBJ2-2; 9 positions match TRBD1. Germline trimming cut 3 bases from V and 7 bases from J; bases unmatched to any gene: 13. The CDR3 is 17 amino acids. Germline loops: CDR1 SGHRS, CDR2 YFSETQ. In DNA, the CDR3 is TGCGCCAGCAGCTCACTCGGGGGACAGGGAGAAAGCGGGGAGCTGTTTTTT. Residues: CASSSLGGQGESGELFF.

The J gene is TRBJ2-7, the V gene TRBV2; TRBD2 aligns across 12 bases. Germline V gene data show CDR1 as SNHLY and CDR2 as FYNNEI. Losses at the gene ends were 7 bases for V and 5 bases for J; bases not matched to a gene: 9. The CDR3 consists of 15 residues. For the CDR3, the DNA is TGTGCCAGCAACTTGGGGACTAGCGGGCGAAACGAGCAGTACTTC. Translated: CASNLGTSGRNEQYF. The full variable domain, rest sourced from reference TRBV2 and TRBJ2-7, is EPEVTQTPSHQVTQMGQEVILRCVPISNHLYFYWYRQILGQKVEFLVSFYNNEISEKSEIFDDQFSVERPDGSNFTLKIRSTKLEDSAMYFCASNLGTSGRNEQYFGPGTRLTVT.

This chain uses TRBV2 with TRBJ2-7; 10 bases line up with TRBD1. Germline-derived CDR1 and CDR2 are SNHLY and FYNNEI. The J segment lost 7 bases and the V segment lost 6 bases, leaving 9 bases of the junction unmatched. This CDR3 is built from 14 residues. This chain's CDR3 is CASRSRDRGGEQYF. The CDR3 nucleotides read TGTGCCAGCAGAAGCCGGGACAGGGGTGGAGAGCAGTACTTC.

Remarks on this clone: In the same sample, other DNA sequences code for this CDR3. The chain couples TRBV19 to TRBJ2-2; 9 bases align to TRBD2. Losses at the gene ends were 6 bases for V and 3 bases for J; bases not matched to a gene: 2. The CDR3 sequence is 14 residues long. CDR1 and CDR2 (germline): LNHDA, SQIVND (reference sequence). The CDR3 coding sequence is TGTGCCAGTAGGGGACTAGCAGACACCGGGGAGCTGTTTTTT. The encoded protein is CASRGLADTGELFF.

Worth noting for this clone: It is unclear where the CDR3 begins or ends on the DNA, so no DNA is shown, and the CDR3 is as TCRdb lists it. The rearrangement joins TRBV2 to TRBJ1-3. Germline V gives CDR1 SNHLY, CDR2 FYNNEI. The CDR3 length is 12 residues, termini included. The CDR3 protein is CASSVGVGALGF.

The V call is TRBV30, the J call TRBJ2-2; D uncertain. Germline V gene lookup returns CDR1 GTSNPN and CDR2 SVGIG (reference sequence). The CDR3 is 13 amino acids. V was clipped by 5 bases and J by 8 bases, with 15 bases between them. The CDR3 DNA reads as TGTGCCTGGCGCCCGATTCGGGCGGGGGAGCTGTTTTTT. Its protein product is CAWRPIRAGELFF.

This clone was detected only a few times. The chain links TRBV7-9 to TRBJ2-2, with D possibly called TRBD1 or TRBD2 (5 bases each). The V end lost 8 bases, the J end lost 0 bases, and 16 bases lay between the germline ends. CDR3 length: 16 residues. The germline gives CDR1 SEHNR, CDR2 FQNEAQ (reference sequence). CDR3 coding DNA: TGTGCCAGCCCTGACTCGGGACCAGCGAACACCGGGGAGCTGTTTTTT. It codes for CASPDSGPANTGELFF.

The chain links TRBV27 to TRBJ2-7, with 8 positions matching TRBD2. The CDR3 runs to 15 residues. V trimming: 2 bases; J trimming: 0 bases; junction bases outside the gene matches: 3. Germline V CDR1 and CDR2: MNHEY, SMNVEV (reference sequence). CDR3 in amino acids: CASSLVAGGSYEQYF. The CDR3 bases are TGTGCCAGCAGTTTAGTGGCGGGAGGCTCCTACGAGCAGTACTTC.

A few counts support this clone. Distinct nucleotide sequences in the sample also encode this CDR3. The chain joins TRBV19 to TRBJ1-5, with TRBD1 as a possible D gene (5 bases). The germline V and J ends were trimmed by 5 bases and 3 bases, with 14 bases remaining between them. The germline gives CDR1 LNHDA, CDR2 SQIVND (reference sequence). This CDR3 spans 15 amino acids. Here the CDR3 reads CASSPGTASNQPQHF. CDR3 nucleotide sequence: TGTGCCAGTAGTCCCGGGACGGCTTCCAATCAGCCCCAGCATTTT.

This sequence joins TRBV5-1 and TRBJ2-7, with D possibly being TRBD1 (6 bases). The CDR3 totals 14 residues. Deletions cut 0 bases from V and 4 bases from J, with 11 bases between. The germline V gene encodes CDR1 SGHRS and CDR2 YFSETQ. The CDR3 DNA sequence: TGCGCCAGCAGCTTGGTGTCAGGGGCATACGAGCAGTACTTC. Amino acids: CASSLVSGAYEQYF.

This chain connects TRBV19 to TRBJ1-5; 7 bases match TRBD1. The V and J ends lost 4 bases and 7 bases, in that order; junction bases with no gene match: 13. This CDR3 has 16 amino acids. The germline V gene encodes CDR1 LNHDA and CDR2 SQIVND (reference sequence). The CDR3 sequence: CASSTSNRGEGQPQHF. The CDR3 DNA follows: TGTGCCAGTAGTACGTCGAACAGGGGAGAGGGCCAGCCCCAGCATTTT.

The V gene is TRBV9, the J gene TRBJ2-1; TRBD2 aligns across 10 bases. Looked up from germline, CDR1 is SGDLS and CDR2 is YYNGEE. This CDR3 has 16 residues. With 0 bases clipped from V and 3 bases from J, the junction kept 3 bases outside the gene matches. CDR3: CASSVVPSGSYNEQFF. DNA of the CDR3: TGTGCCAGCAGCGTAGTGCCTAGCGGGAGCTACAATGAGCAGTTCTTC.

The genes are TRBV5-4 and TRBJ1-4, with D tentatively TRBD1 (5 bases). The CDR3 length is 16 residues. The V end was cut by 0 bases, the J end by 8 bases, with 17 bases between. Germline V gives CDR1 SGHNT, CDR2 YYREEE (reference sequence). The CDR3 sequence: CASSLAQGGHLEKLFF. DNA of the CDR3: TGTGCCAGCAGCTTGGCCCAGGGAGGACATTTGGAAAAACTGTTTTTT.

This CDR3 reads CASQGGVLGQPQHF. DNA of the CDR3: TGTGCCAGCCAGGGTGGGGTTTTAGGGCAGCCCCAGCATTTT. The gene calls are TRBV28 and TRBJ1-5; TRBD1 might be the D (5 bases). V gave up 8 bases and J gave up 7 bases, with 18 bases separating them. Germline-derived CDR1 and CDR2 are MDHEN and SYDVKM. The CDR3 has 14 residues.

The chain carries TRBV29-1 and TRBJ2-7; D is uncertain. From germline, CDR1 is SQVTM and CDR2 ANQGSEA. Trimming stripped 6 bases from V and 3 bases from J, with 18 bases between. The CDR3 is made up of 14 amino acids. CDR3 protein: CSVRLLGQNYEQYF. CDR3 coding DNA: TGCAGCGTCCGGCTATTAGGGCAGAACTACGAGCAGTACTTC.

V gene TRBV28 combines with J gene TRBJ2-3; 7 positions agree with TRBD2. With 4 bases clipped from V and 5 bases from J, the junction kept 12 bases outside the gene matches. There are 16 residues in the CDR3. Germline V gene lookup returns CDR1 MDHEN and CDR2 SYDVKM. The CDR3, as DNA: TGTGCCAGCAGTTCGGCCGGGAGGCGGGTGCGAGATACGCAGTATTTT. It yields the protein CASSSAGRRVRDTQYF.

This rearrangement joins TRBV28 to TRBJ1-5, with D possibly being TRBD1 (5 bases). The CDR3 is 15 amino acids. V gave up 3 bases and J gave up 0 bases, with 9 bases separating them. CDR1 MDHEN and CDR2 SYDVKM come from the germline V gene. DNA for the CDR3: TGTGCCAGCAGTTTTATCGGGGCTAGCAATCAGCCCCAGCATTTT. Amino acids: CASSFIGASNQPQHF.

The chain is built from TRBV28 and TRBJ2-1; TRBD2 agrees at 9 bases. The CDR3 has 16 residues. The V gene end was trimmed by 7 bases and the J gene end by 8 bases; junction bases not matched to a gene: 15. Germline V gene lookup returns CDR1 MDHEN and CDR2 SYDVKM. The CDR3 reads CASTSPRAGTSHEQFF. The CDR3 DNA reads as TGTGCCAGCACTTCACCACGGGCTGGGACTAGCCATGAGCAGTTCTTC.